This T cell receptor (beta chain) appears in the sequencing data of a study of blood T cell repertoires in COVID-19. Across the whole study: T cells, B-cell-depleted T cells, or PBMCs provided the cDNA or gDNA that served as material.

This clone was counted between two and nine times. There are 17 residues in the CDR3. Germline V CDR1 and CDR2: MNHEY, SMNVEV (reference sequence). V lost 5 bases, J lost 1 base, and 15 bases lay in between. Original processing methods: Using reference gene primer amplification, nucleated cell counts were estimated. Generated by immunoSEQ multiplex PCR, the TCRdb table keeps only in-frame clones and is missing some. That table gives V, J and clone size, and the DNA gave D and trimming. The repertoire holds roughly 99,000 clones, with around nine tenths as singletons. This sequence was found in a woman between 25 and 40 years old with acute or convalescent COVID-19. The V gene is TRBV27, the J gene TRBJ1-6; D unresolved. The sample comprised peripheral blood. This CDR3 is CASSRGFSGSYNSPLHF. DNA for the CDR3: TGTGCCAGCAGTAGAGGGTTTAGTGGGTCCTATAATTCACCCCTCCACTTT.